The T cell receptor (beta chain) under discussion was sequenced for a study of Ad26.COV2.S vaccination and SARS-CoV-2 variants. Method: immunoSEQ multiplex PCR; TCRdb's copy keeps in-frame clones and lacks some. The sample yields 500,000 or so clones, roughly 87% seen once. This clone appeared a few times. The treatment here: 19 received Ad26.COV2.S at low or high dose, single or two shots; 5 received placebo; per-sample allocation not given. Sampling was performed 63 days after the first vaccine or placebo injection. The specimen was peripheral blood, collected in a trial of Ad26.COV2.S vaccine versus placebo. The receptor's source is a person aged 18 to 59 who received the Ad26.COV2.S COVID-19 vaccine or a placebo.

DNA for the CDR3: TGTGCCAGCAGCTTAGGGCCGGGACTAGCGGGAGCCCACGAGCAGTACTTC. As protein: CASSLGPGLAGAHEQYF. This chain links TRBV7-9 with TRBJ2-7; 14 bases map to TRBD2. CDR3 size: 17 residues. V trimming: 1 base; J trimming: 5 bases; junction bases outside the gene matches: 7. CDR1 SEHNR and CDR2 FQNEAQ come from the germline V gene (reference sequence).